These 23 T cell receptor beta chains originate from one sample sequenced in a study of cytomegalovirus exposure and HLA in healthy donors (dated by TCRdb to 2016 to 2017). Library generation was performed with the immunoSEQ multiplex PCR assay. For the multiplex PCR, a mixture combining 60 forward primers for TCR Vbeta segments and 13 reverse primers for TCR Jbeta segments was used. Not all clones reach the TCRdb copy of this immuneACCESS table, which keeps in-frame sequences only. Checked studies attribute under half of the gap to unresolved V genes and leave the rest unexplained. This sample has tens of thousands of clones in its table, and over 70% of those were observed once. Of the sample, under 25% is held by the ten largest clones. Material: PBMCs. The receptors were gathered from a woman in her 40s in good health and CMV-seropositive.

V is TRBV2 and J is TRBJ2-7; TRBD1 matches 9 bases. The CDR3 consists of 14 residues. With 4 bases clipped from V and 4 bases from J, the junction kept 5 bases outside the gene matches. Germline CDR1 is SNHLY and CDR2 is FYNNEI. CDR3 in amino acids: CASSVDRGRYEQYF. CDR3 DNA: TGTGCCAGCAGTGTGGACAGGGGTAGGTACGAGCAGTACTTC.

The chain couples TRBV7-9 to TRBJ2-2; D unresolved. V lost 4 bases and J 6 bases, leaving 12 bases between the germline ends. In germline, CDR1 is SEHNR, CDR2 FQNEAQ (reference sequence). The CDR3 is 14 residues long. This chain's CDR3 is CASSSVAGAGELFF. The CDR3 DNA reads as TGTGCCAGCAGCTCAGTAGCTGGAGCCGGGGAGCTGTTTTTT.

The rearrangement joins TRBV6-6 to TRBJ2-1, with 7 bases aligning to TRBD1. After removal of 8 bases from V and 0 bases from J, the junction contained 4 bases not matched to a gene. CDR3 size: 14 residues. Germline V lookup: CDR1 MNHNY, CDR2 SVGAGI (reference sequence). CDR3 sequence: CASVRDSSYNEQFF. The CDR3 nucleotides read TGTGCCAGCGTCCGGGACAGCTCCTACAATGAGCAGTTCTTC.

This chain connects TRBV2 to TRBJ2-7, with D unclear. Trimming cost V 5 bases and J 5 bases, with 10 bases left between them. Germline lookup yields CDR1 SNHLY and CDR2 FYNNEI. The CDR3 covers 12 residues. DNA of the CDR3: TGTGCCAGCAGTTCACTTAGCAACGAGCAGTACTTC. Translated, it gives CASSSLSNEQYF.

The CDR3, as DNA: TGCGCCAGCAGCCTCGGGAGATTTGATGGCTACACCTTC. Protein sequence: CASSLGRFDGYTF. V usage is TRBV5-1 and J usage is TRBJ1-2; D remains ambiguous. The CDR3 length is 13 residues. Germline CDR1 and CDR2: SGHRS and YFSETQ. The V and J ends lost 4 bases and 6 bases respectively, with 13 bases between them.

The chain links TRBV28 to TRBJ1-5; D is possibly TRBD1 (6 bases). Germline values: CDR1 MDHEN, CDR2 SYDVKM. The V and J ends lost 3 bases and 3 bases respectively, with 12 bases between them. The CDR3 has 15 amino acids. The chain's CDR3 is CASSFGGAINQPQHF. CDR3 bases: TGTGCCAGCAGTTTCGGGGGGGCGATCAATCAGCCCCAGCATTTT. The full variable domain, rest sourced from reference TRBV28 and TRBJ1-5, is DVKVTQSSRYLVKRTGEKVFLECVQDMDHENMFWYRQDPGLGLRLIYFSYDVKMKEKGDIPEGYSVSREKKERFSLILESASTNQTSMYLCASSFGGAINQPQHFGDGTRLSIL.

The chain joins TRBV7-2 to TRBJ2-5; 8 bases are shared with TRBD1. The CDR3 is 18 residues long. The trim removed 1 base at V and 1 base at J, leaving 11 bases unmatched. Germline lookup yields CDR1 SGHTA and CDR2 FQGNSA. CDR3 sequence: CASSLVGRAGGFQETQYF. The CDR3 coding sequence is TGTGCCAGCAGCTTAGTGGGCCGGGCAGGGGGCTTCCAAGAGACCCAGTACTTC.

V usage is TRBV29-1 and J usage is TRBJ2-1, with D perhaps matching TRBD1 (5 bases). Germline CDR1 is SQVTM and CDR2 is ANQGSEA. The CDR3 loop spans 12 amino acids. Trimming shortened V by 5 bases and J by 12 bases, and 17 bases separated the two germline ends. The CDR3 loop reads CSVRQGERGQFF. The CDR3 DNA sequence: TGCAGCGTTCGTCAGGGCGAAAGGGGGCAGTTCTTC.

The chain is built from TRBV7-8 and TRBJ1-2, with 7 bases that match TRBD1. From germline, CDR1 is SGHVS and CDR2 FQNEAQ. This CDR3 has 14 amino acids. With 7 bases clipped from V and 1 base from J, the junction kept 6 bases outside the gene matches. In nucleotides, the CDR3 is TGTGCCAGCACTGAGGCAGGGGGTAACTATGGCTACACCTTC. It codes for CASTEAGGNYGYTF.

The chain carries TRBV2 and TRBJ2-7; D perhaps matches TRBD1 (6 bases). This CDR3 has 13 residues. The germline V gene encodes CDR1 SNHLY and CDR2 FYNNEI. V lost 5 bases, J lost 6 bases, and 14 bases lay in between. The CDR3 DNA reads as TGTGCCAGCAGTCCCTACAGGGCGTTCGAGCAGTACTTC. Protein product: CASSPYRAFEQYF.

This chain connects TRBV30 to TRBJ2-1, with 14 bases lining up with TRBD2. CDR1 is GTSNPN and CDR2 is SVGIG in the germline V gene (reference sequence). V shed 2 bases, J shed 6 bases, and the junction held 21 bases outside the gene matches. The CDR3 runs 21 residues. CDR3 amino acids: CAWSRGRQTGTSGRFRNEQFF. DNA for the CDR3: TGTGCCTGGAGTCGGGGAAGGCAAACCGGGACTAGCGGGAGATTTCGCAATGAGCAGTTCTTC.

This chain uses TRBV5-4 with TRBJ2-5; D perhaps matches TRBD1 (6 bases). This CDR3 contains 14 residues. The germline V gene has CDR1 SGHNT and CDR2 YYREEE (reference sequence). Between the trimmed V and J ends, which lost 2 bases and 2 bases, there was a span of 10 bases. The CDR3 DNA reads as TGTGCCAGCAGCTTTCGGACAGAGCAAGAGACCCAGTACTTC. Amino acids: CASSFRTEQETQYF.

This clone came up a few times. V is TRBV6-4 and J is TRBJ1-2, with 7 bases lining up with TRBD1. V shed 6 bases, J shed 7 bases, and the junction held 8 bases outside the gene matches. Germline values: CDR1 MRHNA, CDR2 SNTAGT. This CDR3 contains 13 residues. The CDR3 spells CASRDRSEGGYTF. The CDR3 DNA reads TGTGCCAGCAGGGACAGGAGTGAAGGTGGCTACACCTTC.

This chain uses TRBV18 with TRBJ1-5; D is unclear. This CDR3 region has 12 residues. V lost 6 bases to trimming and J lost 4 bases, with 7 bases between them. Germline CDR1 and CDR2: KGHSH and LQKENI. The CDR3 DNA sequence: TGTGCCAGCTCGGAGTTTAATCAGCCCCAGCATTTT. Protein: CASSEFNQPQHF. Supplemented by reference TRBV18 and TRBJ1-5, the full variable domain reads NAGVMQNPRHLVRRRGQEARLRCSPMKGHSHVYWYRQLPEEGLKFMVYLQKENIIDESGMPKERFSAEFPKEGPSILRIQQVVRGDSAAYFCASSEFNQPQHFGDGTRLSIL.

This rearrangement joins TRBV4-1 to TRBJ1-2; 11 positions agree with TRBD1. This CDR3 is 17 amino acids long. From germline, CDR1 is MGHRA and CDR2 YSYEKL. V lost 7 bases to trimming and J lost 2 bases; unmatched junction nucleotides: 12. CDR3 nucleotide sequence: TGCGCCAGCACCACCCCTCGCCGGGACAGGGGGAACTATGGCTACACCTTC. Its protein product is CASTTPRRDRGNYGYTF.

The V call is TRBV5-4, the J call TRBJ2-5, with D maybe TRBD2 (5 bases). V gave up 0 bases and J gave up 4 bases, with 10 bases separating them. Germline-derived CDR1 and CDR2 are SGHNT and YYREEE (reference sequence). The CDR3 totals 14 residues. The CDR3 DNA sequence: TGTGCCAGCAGCTTGGGAAGCGGAAGAGAGACCCAGTACTTC. It encodes CASSLGSGRETQYF.

DNA of the CDR3: TGTGCCAGCAGGCGGGACGCCGCGGGGCAGTACTTC. Encoded protein: CASRRDAAGQYF. This chain links TRBV28 with TRBJ2-7, with D perhaps TRBD2 (6 bases). This CDR3 region has 12 residues. Germline V lookup: CDR1 MDHEN, CDR2 SYDVKM. With 6 bases removed from V and 9 bases from J, the gap between germline ends came to 15 bases.

V gene TRBV5-1 combines with J gene TRBJ2-3, with 12 bases matching TRBD2. CDR3 length: 20 residues. Trimming took 4 bases from V and 1 from J; bases not matched to a gene: 16. Germline V lookup: CDR1 SGHRS, CDR2 YFSETQ. The CDR3 reads CASSHQILAGGQLGTDTQYF. The CDR3 DNA reads TGCGCCAGCAGCCACCAAATACTAGCGGGGGGCCAACTAGGCACAGATACGCAGTATTTT. Supplemented by reference TRBV5-1 and TRBJ2-3, the full variable domain reads KAGVTQTPRYLIKTRGQQVTLSCSPISGHRSVSWYQQTPGQGLQFLFEYFSETQRNKGNFPGRFSGRQFSNSRSEMNVSTLELGDSALYLCASSHQILAGGQLGTDTQYFGPGTRLTVL.

V and J are TRBV7-3 and TRBJ2-3; D is unclear. Germline values: CDR1 SGHTA, CDR2 FQGTGA. The V gene lost 2 bases and the J gene lost 4 bases, with 7 bases spanning the gap. This CDR3 region has 13 residues. The CDR3 is CASSLEPADTQYF. In nucleotides, the CDR3 is TGTGCCAGCAGCTTAGAGCCTGCAGATACGCAGTATTTT.

The chain has TRBV29-1 and TRBJ1-1, with D unclear. Between the trimmed V and J ends, which lost 6 bases and 1 base, there was a span of 24 bases. Germline V gives CDR1 SQVTM, CDR2 ANQGSEA. The CDR3 is 17 residues long. CDR3 DNA sequence: TGCAGCGTCCTCCCCTTCACGAGAGGGTCGGGGAACACTGAAGCTTTCTTT. Translated: CSVLPFTRGSGNTEAFF.

The J gene is TRBJ2-7, the V gene TRBV20-1; D not resolved. This CDR3 is built from 11 residues. The V end lost 0 bases, the J end lost 7 bases, and 7 bases lay between the germline ends. The germline V gene has CDR1 DFQATT and CDR2 SNEGSKA (reference sequence). This CDR3 reads CSAREGDEQYF. Here the CDR3 DNA reads TGCAGTGCTAGAGAAGGAGATGAGCAGTACTTC.

The chain couples TRBV9 to TRBJ2-3, with 9 bases that match TRBD2. The V gene end was trimmed by 2 bases and the J gene end by 2 bases; junction bases not matched to a gene: 9. The V gene's germline CDR1 is SGDLS and CDR2 YYNGEE. The CDR3 has 17 amino acids. CDR3 sequence: CASSVSGGGANTDTQYF. The CDR3 DNA follows: TGTGCCAGCAGCGTCTCTGGCGGGGGGGCCAACACAGATACGCAGTATTTT.

J is TRBJ2-5 and V is TRBV4-1; a weak D match, TRBD2 (6 bases). V lost 5 bases to trimming and J lost 5 bases, with 24 bases between them. The V gene's germline CDR1 is MGHRA and CDR2 YSYEKL. This CDR3 is 17 amino acids long. This CDR3 reads CASSEVPAGGPRETQYF. DNA for the CDR3: TGCGCCAGCAGCGAGGTTCCAGCGGGTGGCCCCCGGGAGACCCAGTACTTC.